This T cell receptor beta chain was profiled in a study of blood T cell repertoires in COVID-19. For the study at large: Donors in the United States, Italy and Spain gave samples during acute or convalescent COVID-19.

Trimming left V 3 bases short and J 4 bases short, with 13 bases between. Germline CDR1 and CDR2: LNHDA and SQIVND (reference sequence). CDR3 size: 15 residues. Adults between roughly 18 and 90 years of age took part from fewer than 30 US areas. In Cohort 3, a recovered donor had either two negative PCRs, clearance, or symptom resolution. Using immunoSEQ multiplex PCR, the repertoire was profiled, and TCRdb retains in-frame clones only, with some absent. The table records over 200,000 clones, approximately 90% of them present only once. The rearrangement uses TRBV19 and TRBJ1-5, with unresolved D. This receptor was taken from a man in his forties or fifties who had recovered from COVID-19. Sample: PBMCs or T cells enriched from blood (not recorded which). The CDR3 nucleotides are TGTGCCAGTAGTATGTGGCAGAAGAATAATCAGCCCCAGCATTTT. This translates into CASSMWQKNNQPQHF. The complete variable domain, with remaining parts taken from reference TRBV19 and TRBJ1-5, reads DGGITQSPKYLFRKEGQNVTLSCEQNLNHDAMYWYRQDPGQGLRLIYYSQIVNDFQKGDIAEGYSVSREKKESFPLTVTSAQKNPTAFYLCASSMWQKNNQPQHFGDGTRLSIL.